Included here is one T cell receptor (beta chain) sequence, with context. Its antigen remains unknown. Libraries were prepared by immunoSEQ multiplex PCR; TCRdb keeps only in-frame clonotypes and omits some of them. The table has fewer than 95,000 clones, approximately 84% seen once; the top ten hold around an eighth. The CDR3 is 15 amino acids. Trimming at V came to 1 base and at J to 12 bases, leaving 10 bases not matched to a gene. The germline V gene has CDR1 KGHSH and CDR2 LQKENI. The data were taken from a study of cytomegalovirus exposure and HLA in healthy donors. Findings and caveats of the study: Most TCRs appeared rarely, but some public TCRs recurred in many donors. For cytomegalovirus status, the classifier reportedly gave diagnoses with high specificity and sensitivity. In the approximately 130 validation repertoires, a later analysis found that first-cohort TCR clusters tended to co-occur.

This chain uses TRBV18 with TRBJ2-1; 9 bases are a match to TRBD1. This TCR was recovered from a woman younger than 35 in good health and CMV-seropositive. Sequenced: PBMCs. The CDR3 coding sequence is TGTGCCAGCTCACCACTTGTGACAGGGGGATTGGGGCAGTTCTTC. Translating gives CASSPLVTGGLGQFF.